The sequence of this T cell receptor beta chain was determined in a study of beta chain features in type 1 diabetes. In its sample, this clone was seen a few times. The sequenced template was cDNA made from the entire isolated RNA. Generated by immunoSEQ multiplex PCR, the TCRdb table keeps only in-frame clones and is missing some. The sample has some 410,000 clones, 9.5% to 12% seen once. Sequenced sample: naive CD4+ T cells from blood. This sequence originates from a woman younger than 35 in good health.

This CDR3 is CASSLESGRSTDTQYF. The CDR3 nucleotides are TGTGCCAGCAGCTTAGAGTCCGGGAGAAGCACAGATACGCAGTATTTT. The rearrangement joins TRBV7-2 to TRBJ2-3; a weak D match, TRBD2 (6 bases). The CDR3 is 16 residues long. V was trimmed by 1 base and J by 0 bases, leaving 11 bases between them. Germline values: CDR1 SGHTA, CDR2 FQGNSA.